This T cell receptor (beta chain) comes out of a study of T cells after yellow fever vaccination. At the level of the study: The SMART-Seq v4 Ultra Low Input method served to prepare the low-cell-number fractions.

TCRdb itself ran the 5' RACE reads through MiXCR, one entry per CDR3 protein. The sample contains around 610,000 distinct CDR3 sequences, roughly 14% of which appear only once. Germline assignment: CDR1 LNHNV and CDR2 YYDKDF (reference sequence). The junction had 12 bases not matched to a gene; V was cut back by 0 bases and J by 3 bases. The CDR3 runs 18 residues. About this clonotype: Its target is unknown.

General study results and limits: Although most clonotypes did not, a small share appeared in both CD4 and CD8 compartments. Most primary-vaccination clones reappeared after the booster (approximately 96% CD4, around 88% CD8).

This chain uses TRBV15 with TRBJ2-3, with 7 positions matching TRBD2. This sequence was found in a man aged 30-40 years who received the YFV17D yellow fever vaccine. Material: PBMCs, obtained on the day of the yellow fever booster vaccination. The CDR3 DNA sequence: TGTGCCACCAGCAGAGATCCCACTAGGAGGGAGGGTACAGATACGCAGTATTTT. It specifies CATSRDPTRREGTDTQYF.